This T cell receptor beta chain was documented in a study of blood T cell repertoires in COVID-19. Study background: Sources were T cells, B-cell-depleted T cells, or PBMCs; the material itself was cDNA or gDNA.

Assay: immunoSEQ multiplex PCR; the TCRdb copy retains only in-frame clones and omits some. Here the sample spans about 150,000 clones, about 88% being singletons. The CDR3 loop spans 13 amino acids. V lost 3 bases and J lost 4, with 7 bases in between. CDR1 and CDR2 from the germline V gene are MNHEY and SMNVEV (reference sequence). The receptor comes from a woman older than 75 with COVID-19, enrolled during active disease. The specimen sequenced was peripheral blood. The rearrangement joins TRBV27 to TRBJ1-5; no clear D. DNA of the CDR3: TGTGCCAGCAGTTTGCGGGAAAATCAGCCCCAGCATTTT. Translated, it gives CASSLRENQPQHF.